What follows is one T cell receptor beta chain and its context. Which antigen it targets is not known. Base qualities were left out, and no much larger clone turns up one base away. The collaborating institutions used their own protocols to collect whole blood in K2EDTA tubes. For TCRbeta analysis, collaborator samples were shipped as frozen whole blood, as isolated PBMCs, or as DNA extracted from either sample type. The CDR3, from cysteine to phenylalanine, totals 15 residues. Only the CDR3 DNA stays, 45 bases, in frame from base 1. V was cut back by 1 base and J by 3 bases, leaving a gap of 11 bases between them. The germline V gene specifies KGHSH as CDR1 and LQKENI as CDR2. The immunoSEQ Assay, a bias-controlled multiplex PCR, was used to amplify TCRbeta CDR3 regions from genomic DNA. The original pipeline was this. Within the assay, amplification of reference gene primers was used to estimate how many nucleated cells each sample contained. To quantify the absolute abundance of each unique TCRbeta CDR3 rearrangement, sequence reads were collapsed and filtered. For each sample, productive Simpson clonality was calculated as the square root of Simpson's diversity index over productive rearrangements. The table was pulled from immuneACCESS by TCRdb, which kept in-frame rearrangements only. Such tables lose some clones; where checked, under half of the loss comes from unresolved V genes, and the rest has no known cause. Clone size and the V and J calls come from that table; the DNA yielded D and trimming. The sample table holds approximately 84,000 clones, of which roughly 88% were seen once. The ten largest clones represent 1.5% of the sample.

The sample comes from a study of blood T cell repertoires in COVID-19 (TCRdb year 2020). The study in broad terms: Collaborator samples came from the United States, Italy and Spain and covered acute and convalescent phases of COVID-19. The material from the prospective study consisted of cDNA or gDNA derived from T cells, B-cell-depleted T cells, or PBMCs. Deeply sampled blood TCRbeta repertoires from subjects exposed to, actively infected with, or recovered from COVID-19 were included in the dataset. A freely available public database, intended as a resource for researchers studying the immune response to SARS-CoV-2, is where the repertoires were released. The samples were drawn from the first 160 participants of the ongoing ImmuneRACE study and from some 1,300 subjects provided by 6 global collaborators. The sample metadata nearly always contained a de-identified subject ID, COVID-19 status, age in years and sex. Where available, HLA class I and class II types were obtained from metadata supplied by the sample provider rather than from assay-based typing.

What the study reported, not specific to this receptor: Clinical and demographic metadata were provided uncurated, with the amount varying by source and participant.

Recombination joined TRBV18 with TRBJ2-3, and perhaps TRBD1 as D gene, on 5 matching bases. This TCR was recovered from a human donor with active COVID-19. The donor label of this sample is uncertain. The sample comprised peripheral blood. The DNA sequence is TGTGCCAGCTCACCACGGCAGGGTCCTACAGATACGCAGTATTTT. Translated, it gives CASSPRQGPTDTQYF.